The clone carrying this T cell receptor beta chain was picked up many times. Unique molecular identifier tags were affixed to discrete cDNA molecules. TCRdb re-called the 5' RACE reads through MiXCR, storing one row per CDR3 protein. This table has about 40,000 distinct CDR3 sequences, roughly 4.3% appearing once. These data belong to a study of early T cells in non-severe SARS-CoV-2 infection. The wider study: Sequencing input comprised bulk RNA from unsorted whole blood; chain pairing was not available.

The clonotype comes from an adult who was a healthcare worker with PCR-confirmed SARS-CoV-2 infection or an uninfected control (not recorded which). The sequenced sample was whole blood.

CDR3 sequence reads: CASSRTSGQETQYF. For the CDR3, the DNA is TGTGCCAGCTCACGGACTAGCGGGCAAGAGACCCAGTACTTC. The chain has TRBV18 and TRBJ2-5; 11 nucleotides align to TRBD2. This CDR3 region has 14 residues. From germline, CDR1 is KGHSH and CDR2 LQKENI. V gave up 4 bases and J gave up 2 bases; unmatched junction bases: 0.